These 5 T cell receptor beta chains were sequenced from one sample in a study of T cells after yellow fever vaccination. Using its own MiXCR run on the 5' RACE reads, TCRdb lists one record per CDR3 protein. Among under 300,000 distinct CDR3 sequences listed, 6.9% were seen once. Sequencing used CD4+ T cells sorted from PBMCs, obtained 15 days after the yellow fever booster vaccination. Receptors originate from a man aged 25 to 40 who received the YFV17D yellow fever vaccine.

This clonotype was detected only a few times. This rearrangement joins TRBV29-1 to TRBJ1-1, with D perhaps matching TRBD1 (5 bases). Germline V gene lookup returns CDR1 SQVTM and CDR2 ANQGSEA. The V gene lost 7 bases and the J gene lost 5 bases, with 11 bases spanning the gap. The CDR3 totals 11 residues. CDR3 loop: CSGLRGTEAFF. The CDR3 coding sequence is TGCAGCGGTCTAAGGGGAACTGAAGCTTTCTTT.

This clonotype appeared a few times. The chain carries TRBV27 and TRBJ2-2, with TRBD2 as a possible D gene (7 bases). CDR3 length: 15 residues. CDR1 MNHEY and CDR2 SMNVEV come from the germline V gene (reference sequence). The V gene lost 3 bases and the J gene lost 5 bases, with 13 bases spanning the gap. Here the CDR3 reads CASSFGGGRTGELFF. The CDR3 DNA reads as TGTGCCAGCAGTTTTGGGGGGGGCAGGACCGGGGAGCTGTTTTTT.

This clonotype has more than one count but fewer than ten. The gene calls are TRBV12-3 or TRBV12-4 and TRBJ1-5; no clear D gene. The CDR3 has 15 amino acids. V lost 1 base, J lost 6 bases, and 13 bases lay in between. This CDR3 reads CASSLESGARQPQHF. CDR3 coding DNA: TGTGCCAGCAGTTTAGAATCGGGCGCCCGTCAGCCCCAGCATTTT.

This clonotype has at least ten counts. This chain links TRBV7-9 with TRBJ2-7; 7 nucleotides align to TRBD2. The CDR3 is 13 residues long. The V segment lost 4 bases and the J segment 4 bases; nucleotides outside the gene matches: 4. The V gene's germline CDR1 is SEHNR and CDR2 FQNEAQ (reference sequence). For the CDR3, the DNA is TGTGCCAGCAGCTCCATGGGGGGGTACGAGCAGTACTTC. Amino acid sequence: CASSSMGGYEQYF.

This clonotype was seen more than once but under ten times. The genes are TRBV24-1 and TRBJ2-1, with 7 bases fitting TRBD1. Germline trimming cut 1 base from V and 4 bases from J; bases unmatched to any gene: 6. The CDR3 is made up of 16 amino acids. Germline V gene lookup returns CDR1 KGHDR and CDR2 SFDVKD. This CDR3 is CATSDFGDSQYNEQFF. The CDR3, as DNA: TGTGCCACCAGTGATTTCGGGGACAGCCAATACAATGAGCAGTTCTTC.